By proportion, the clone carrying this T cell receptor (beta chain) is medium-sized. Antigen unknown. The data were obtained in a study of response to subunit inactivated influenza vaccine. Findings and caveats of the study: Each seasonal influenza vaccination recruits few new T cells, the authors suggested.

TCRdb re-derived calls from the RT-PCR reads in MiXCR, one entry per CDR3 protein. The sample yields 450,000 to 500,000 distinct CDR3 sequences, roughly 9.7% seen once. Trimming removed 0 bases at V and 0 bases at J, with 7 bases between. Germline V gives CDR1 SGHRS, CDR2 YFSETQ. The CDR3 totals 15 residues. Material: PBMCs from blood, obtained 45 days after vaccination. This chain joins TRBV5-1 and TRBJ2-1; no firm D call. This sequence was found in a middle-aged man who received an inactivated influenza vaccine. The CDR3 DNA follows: TGCGCCAGCAGCTTGGATGGCAGCTCCTACAATGAGCAGTTCTTC. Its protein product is CASSLDGSSYNEQFF.